This T cell receptor (beta chain) was sequenced for a study of blood T cell repertoires in COVID-19. Study information: COVID-19 samples collected from the United States, Italy and Spain covered acute and convalescent phases.

Germline V gene lookup returns CDR1 LGHDT and CDR2 YNNKEL (reference sequence). The length of the CDR3 is 17 residues. Trimming pared 8 bases from V and 3 bases from J, leaving 26 bases between. Authors' data handling: Amplification from reference gene primers served as the basis for estimated nucleated cell counts. Profiling relied on immunoSEQ multiplex PCR, and the TCRdb table lists in-frame clones only, not all of them. That table supplies the V and J calls and clone size; D and trimming were determined from the DNA. The sample has some 96,000 clones; more than 65% are singletons. This sequence was found in a man between 65 and 85 years old with active or convalescent COVID-19. The sequenced material came from peripheral blood. V usage is TRBV3-1 (or the pseudogene TRBV3-2) and J usage is TRBJ2-7; tentative D call: TRBD1 (5 bases). The CDR3 loop reads CASLLARRGSTGYEQYF. The CDR3 nucleotides are TGTGCCAGCCTTTTGGCACGAAGGGGCTCAACTGGCTACGAGCAGTACTTC.